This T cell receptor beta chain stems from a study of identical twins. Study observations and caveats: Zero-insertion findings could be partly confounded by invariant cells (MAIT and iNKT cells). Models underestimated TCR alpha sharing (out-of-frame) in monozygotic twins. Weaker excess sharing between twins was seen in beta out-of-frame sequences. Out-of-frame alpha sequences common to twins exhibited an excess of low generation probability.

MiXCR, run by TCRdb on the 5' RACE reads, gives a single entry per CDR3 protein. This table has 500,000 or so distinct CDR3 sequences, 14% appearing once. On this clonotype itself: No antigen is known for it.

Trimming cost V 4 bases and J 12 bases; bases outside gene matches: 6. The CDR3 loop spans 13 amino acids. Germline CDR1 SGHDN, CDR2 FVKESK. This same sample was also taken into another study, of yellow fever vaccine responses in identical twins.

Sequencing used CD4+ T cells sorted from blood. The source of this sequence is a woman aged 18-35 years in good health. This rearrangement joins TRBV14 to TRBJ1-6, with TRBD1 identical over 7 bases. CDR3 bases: TGTGCCAGCAGCCCAGACAGGGTGCGACCCCTCCACTTT. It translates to CASSPDRVRPLHF.